Shown below are 15 T cell receptor beta chains from a single sample sequenced in a study of blood T cell repertoires in COVID-19. Libraries were prepared by immunoSEQ multiplex PCR; TCRdb keeps only in-frame clonotypes and omits some of them. The repertoire consists of 250,000 to 350,000 clones, with 65% to 85% occurring once and the leading ten covering more than 1.4%. The sample was peripheral blood. These TCRs come from a human donor with COVID-19, enrolled during active disease. The donor label of this sample is uncertain.

The rearrangement joins TRBV6-6 to TRBJ2-1; 8 bases map to TRBD2. CDR1 is MNHNY, CDR2 SVGAGI, per germline (reference sequence). V lost 6 bases, J lost 10 bases, and 14 bases stayed unmatched. The CDR3 is made up of 15 amino acids. The CDR3 DNA reads as TGTGCCAGCAGACCTCCCGGGAGGGGCCTTCGAGAGCAGTTCTTC. Translating it yields CASRPPGRGLREQFF.

The rearrangement joins TRBV11-2 to TRBJ2-1; weak D call: TRBD2 (5 bases). The V and J ends lost 3 bases and 0 bases respectively, with 12 bases between them. Germline V gene data show CDR1 as SGHAT and CDR2 as FQNNGV. The CDR3 is 16 amino acids. The CDR3 DNA reads TGTGCCAGCAGCTTTGGCGGGTTTAGCTCCTACAATGAGCAGTTCTTC. Its protein product is CASSFGGFSSYNEQFF.

This sequence joins TRBV7-3 and TRBJ1-1; D gene unclear. This CDR3 has 12 amino acids. The ends were cut back, 3 bases at V and 9 bases at J, with 11 bases in the middle. Germline V gene sequence: CDR1 SGHTA, CDR2 FQGTGA. CDR3 in amino acids: CASSFVGGQAFF. CDR3 in DNA: TGTGCCAGCAGCTTCGTTGGAGGGCAAGCTTTCTTT. Together with reference TRBV7-3 and TRBJ1-1, the CDR3 gives the full variable domain: GAGVSQTPSNKVTEKGKYVELRCDPISGHTALYWYRQSLGQGPEFLIYFQGTGAADDSGLPNDRFFAVRPEGSVSTLKIQRTERGDSAVYLCASSFVGGQAFFGQGTRLTVV.

This clone was seen a single time. Other DNA sequences in the same sample also yield this CDR3. The V and J genes are TRBV7-9 and TRBJ2-2; no reliable D call. V was trimmed by 5 bases and J by 6 bases, leaving 7 bases between them. The germline gives CDR1 SEHNR, CDR2 FQNEAQ (reference sequence). This CDR3 region has 12 residues. CDR3 protein: CASSPVAGELFF. In nucleotides, the CDR3 is TGTGCCAGCAGCCCGGTCGCCGGGGAGCTGTTTTTT.

There are a few counts of this clone. V usage is TRBV9 and J usage is TRBJ2-7, with 7 bases aligning to TRBD2. This CDR3 is 15 amino acids long. Trimming cost V 4 bases and J 7 bases; bases outside gene matches: 14. Germline V CDR1 and CDR2: SGDLS, YYNGEE. CDR3 bases: TGTGCCAGCAGCATGGGAGGGACTACGACCTGGGAGCAGTACTTC. It encodes CASSMGGTTTWEQYF.

This chain links TRBV28 with TRBJ1-1; 7 positions match TRBD1. CDR1 is MDHEN, CDR2 SYDVKM, per germline. This CDR3 is built from 14 residues. After removal of 6 bases from V and 2 bases from J, the junction contained 6 bases not matched to a gene. DNA of the CDR3: TGTGCCAGCAGGCCGACAGGGATTAACACTGAAGCTTTCTTT. Its translation is CASRPTGINTEAFF.

The rearrangement links TRBV6-5 to TRBJ2-3; TRBD2 might be the D (6 bases). CDR1 MNHEY and CDR2 SVGAGI come from the germline V gene. This CDR3 comprises 16 residues. V lost 1 base to trimming and J lost 2 bases, with 13 bases between them. The CDR3 loop is CASSYCRDFYTDTQYF. The CDR3 nucleotides are TGTGCCAGCAGTTACTGTCGGGACTTCTACACAGATACGCAGTATTTT.

V usage is TRBV7-9 and J usage is TRBJ1-6; 9 positions agree with TRBD1. This CDR3 has 15 amino acids. With V trimmed by 4 bases and J by 7 bases, 5 bases remained unmatched. CDR1 is SEHNR and CDR2 is FQNEAQ in the germline V gene (reference sequence). CDR3 coding DNA: TGTGCCAGCAGCTCCGGGACAGGGAGAAATTCACCCCTCCACTTT. It is translated as CASSSGTGRNSPLHF.

This clone has a handful of counts. This rearrangement joins TRBV24-1 to TRBJ2-1; 8 bases line up with TRBD2. Trimming cost V 4 bases and J 7 bases; bases outside gene matches: 5. Germline V gene data show CDR1 as KGHDR and CDR2 as SFDVKD. This CDR3 has 14 amino acids. The CDR3 reads CATSESGTRNEQFF. The CDR3, as DNA: TGTGCCACCAGTGAGTCCGGGACTAGAAATGAGCAGTTCTTC.

The genes are TRBV19 and TRBJ1-3; 7 bases are a match to TRBD1. The V segment lost 5 bases and the J segment 2 bases; nucleotides outside the gene matches: 6. The CDR3 sequence is 15 residues long. Germline V gives CDR1 LNHDA, CDR2 SQIVND (reference sequence). The CDR3 bases are TGTGCCAGTAGTCTTTCAGGGGGAACTGGAAACACCATATATTTT. Protein: CASSLSGGTGNTIYF.

The V call is TRBV7-9, the J call TRBJ2-2, with a weak D call TRBD2 (6 bases). Trimming left V 6 bases short and J 6 bases short, with 17 bases between. CDR3 length: 15 residues. From germline, CDR1 is SEHNR and CDR2 FQNEAQ (reference sequence). Here the CDR3 DNA reads TGTGCCAGCAGTTGGGACTCAGTCGTGTCCGGGGAGCTGTTTTTT. As protein: CASSWDSVVSGELFF.

As regards this clone: The same CDR3 also results from other DNA sequences found in this sample. V gene TRBV3-1 (or the pseudogene TRBV3-2) combines with J gene TRBJ2-1; 9 bases line up with TRBD2. Germline CDR1 and CDR2: LGHDT and YNNKEL (reference sequence). CDR3 length equals 16 residues. V shed 0 bases, J shed 7 bases, and the junction held 7 bases outside the gene matches. Here the CDR3 reads CASSQDLAGRGNEQFF. DNA of the CDR3: TGTGCCAGCAGCCAAGATCTAGCGGGAAGGGGTAATGAGCAGTTCTTC.

This chain links TRBV6-5 with TRBJ2-7, with 12 nucleotides matching TRBD1. J gave up 6 bases and V 3 bases, and 9 bases lay outside the gene matches. The CDR3 has 16 residues. Germline-derived CDR1 and CDR2 are MNHEY and SVGAGI. CDR3 coding DNA: TGTGCCAGCAGTTATGTGTGGGACAGGGGGCTTCGCGAGCAGTACTTC. This gives the protein CASSYVWDRGLREQYF.

V gene TRBV11-2 combines with J gene TRBJ1-1; D perhaps matches TRBD1 (5 bases). Trimming pared 6 bases from V and 5 bases from J, leaving 16 bases between. Germline assignment: CDR1 SGHAT and CDR2 FQNNGV. This CDR3 has 14 amino acids. The CDR3 is CASRPSGQATEAFF. The CDR3 bases are TGTGCCAGCAGACCATCCGGACAAGCTACTGAAGCTTTCTTT.

In DNA, the CDR3 is TGTGCCAGCAGCGGGGGGGACAGGGAGGATAACGGCTACACCTTC. Translated, it gives CASSGGDREDNGYTF. V usage is TRBV9 and J usage is TRBJ1-2, with 9 bases aligning to TRBD1. V was clipped by 3 bases and J by 8 bases; unmatched bases: 11. Germline CDR1 is SGDLS and CDR2 is YYNGEE. This CDR3 contains 15 residues.